A single sample gave rise to the 7 T cell receptor beta chains below, sequenced in a study of control samples from healthy donors and cancer patients (dated by TCRdb to the early 2020s). Libraries came from the immunoSEQ multiplex PCR assay. TCRdb re-hosts the immuneACCESS table, in-frame sequences only. Its copies lack some clones; in the studies checked, an unresolved V gene accounts for under half of them, and the cause for the rest is not known. This sample holds some 64,000 clones; 80% to 90% were observed only once. The biggest ten clones account for around 2% of the sample. Sequencing was done on a sample of PBMCs. Every receptor here comes from a woman between 45 and 65 years old with head and neck cancer.

This clone has just one count. V is TRBV2 and J is TRBJ2-2, with TRBD1 matching over 8 bases. The CDR3 has 14 amino acids. Germline assignment: CDR1 SNHLY and CDR2 FYNNEI. V was clipped by 6 bases and J by 5 bases; unmatched bases: 5. The CDR3 sequence is CASRIRGHTGELFF. DNA of the CDR3: TGTGCCAGCAGGATCAGGGGGCATACCGGGGAGCTGTTTTTT.

The rearrangement links TRBV9 to TRBJ1-6, with D possibly TRBD1 on 5 matching bases. V lost 3 bases, J lost 6 bases, and 13 bases lay in between. CDR1 is SGDLS, CDR2 YYNGEE, per germline. The CDR3 is 15 amino acids. CDR3 sequence: CASSAGAGTNSPLHF. The CDR3 DNA is TGTGCCAGCAGCGCTGGGGCAGGGACTAATTCACCCCTCCACTTT.

The chain combines TRBV5-4 with TRBJ2-2, with TRBD1 matching 9 bases. This CDR3 has 15 amino acids. The V gene end was trimmed by 4 bases and the J gene end by 7 bases; junction bases not matched to a gene: 8. CDR1 and CDR2 (germline): SGHNT, YYREEE (reference sequence). The CDR3 here is CASSPGQGMVGELFF. CDR3 DNA sequence: TGTGCCAGCAGCCCGGGACAGGGTATGGTCGGGGAGCTGTTTTTT.

The V gene is TRBV6-2 or TRBV6-3, the J gene TRBJ1-5; 9 nucleotides align to TRBD1. V shed 6 bases and J 5 bases; nucleotides not matched to a gene: 8. CDR3 size: 15 residues. Germline CDR1 and CDR2: MNHEY and SVGEGT. The DNA for the CDR3 is TGTGCCAGCAGCCACCACAGGGGGCATGATCAGCCCCAGCATTTT. Its protein is CASSHHRGHDQPQHF.

J is TRBJ2-7 and V is TRBV27, with D perhaps assigned TRBD1 or TRBD2 (5 bases each). CDR3 size: 13 residues. Trimming cost V 3 bases and J 2 bases, with 8 bases left between them. Germline values: CDR1 MNHEY, CDR2 SMNVEV (reference sequence). The CDR3 reads CASSFQGAYEQYF. In DNA, the CDR3 is TGTGCCAGCAGTTTCCAGGGAGCCTACGAGCAGTACTTC.

The chain employs TRBV18 and TRBJ2-7, with 12 bases aligning to TRBD1. After removal of 3 bases from V and 7 bases from J, the junction contained 7 bases not matched to a gene. The germline V gene has CDR1 KGHSH and CDR2 LQKENI. The CDR3 totals 15 residues. The CDR3 DNA reads TGTGCCAGCTCACCGGGACAGGGGGCTATGCGTGAGCAGTACTTC. Amino acids: CASSPGQGAMREQYF. Full variable domain (remainder filled in from reference TRBV18 and TRBJ2-7): NAGVMQNPRHLVRRRGQEARLRCSPMKGHSHVYWYRQLPEEGLKFMVYLQKENIIDESGMPKERFSAEFPKEGPSILRIQQVVRGDSAAYFCASSPGQGAMREQYFGPGTRLTVT.

This chain links TRBV27 with TRBJ2-5; weak D call: TRBD2 (5 bases). Trimming took 3 bases from V and 5 from J, leaving 34 bases between them. CDR3 size: 21 residues. Germline-derived CDR1 and CDR2 are MNHEY and SMNVEV (reference sequence). The CDR3 loop is CASSLRSLGNRLIPMWETQYF. Written as DNA, the CDR3 is TGTGCCAGCAGTTTGCGTTCGTTAGGGAACAGACTAATACCCATGTGGGAGACCCAGTACTTC.